The 32 T cell receptor beta chains given below trace back to one sample, sequenced in a study of blood T cell repertoires in COVID-19 (dated by TCRdb to about 2020). The method was the immunoSEQ multiplex PCR assay. TCRdb provides this immuneACCESS table in a form limited to in-frame rearrangements. Some clones are lacking; in checked studies, under half of them reflect an unresolved V gene, and why the rest are absent is not known. In all, the sample holds 250,000 to 300,000 clones, and over 80% of those were seen once. The ten largest clones add up to 1.2% of the sample. The specimen sequenced was PBMCs or T cells enriched from blood (not recorded which). All receptors come from a human donor in a cohort exposed to, infected with or recovered from COVID-19 (not recorded which). The donor label of this sample is uncertain.

The J gene is TRBJ1-3, the V gene TRBV11-2; D might be TRBD1 (6 bases). V was pared by 7 bases and J by 0 bases, with 13 bases between. Germline-derived CDR1 and CDR2 are SGHAT and FQNNGV. This CDR3 spans 15 amino acids. CDR3 amino acids: CASNPTGNSGNTIYF. CDR3 nucleotides: TGTGCCAGCAACCCTACAGGGAACTCTGGAAACACCATATATTTT.

This chain uses TRBV30 with TRBJ1-5; D remains ambiguous. Germline values: CDR1 GTSNPN, CDR2 SVGIG (reference sequence). CDR3 size: 13 residues. V was pared by 1 base and J by 3 bases, with 7 bases between. CDR3 loop: CAWSATFNQPQHF. Written as DNA, the CDR3 is TGTGCCTGGAGTGCGACTTTCAATCAGCCCCAGCATTTT.

The genes are TRBV6-7 and TRBJ2-1, with D perhaps TRBD2 (7 bases). TRBV6-7 falls under the ORF class, with uncertain function. The CDR3 consists of 16 residues. Trimming removed 2 bases from V and 7 bases from J, with 18 bases in between. CDR3 in DNA: TGTGCCAGCAGTTACAGGGGGGGGTTGGGATCGAATGAGCAGTTCTTC. Protein: CASSYRGGLGSNEQFF.

The rearrangement joins TRBV29-1 to TRBJ2-5; TRBD1 agrees at 7 bases. CDR1 is SQVTM and CDR2 is ANQGSEA in the germline V gene. The CDR3 is made up of 11 amino acids. Unmatched junction bases numbered 5, after V lost 1 base and J lost 12 bases. The CDR3 region is CSVEVGGPKYF. The CDR3 nucleotides read TGCAGCGTTGAAGTAGGGGGCCCAAAGTACTTC.

This clone was counted only a few times. The chain employs TRBV10-3 and TRBJ1-5, with TRBD1 identical over 9 bases. There are 13 residues in the CDR3. The V gene end was trimmed by 10 bases and the J gene end by 5 bases; junction bases not matched to a gene: 6. Germline values: CDR1 ENHRY, CDR2 SYGVKD. Here the CDR3 DNA reads TGTGCCACCAGGACAGGGGATGATCAGCCCCAGCATTTT. Encoded protein: CATRTGDDQPQHF.

V usage is TRBV7-9 and J usage is TRBJ2-6, with D tentatively TRBD1 (6 bases). Deletions cut 5 bases from V and 4 bases from J, with 12 bases between. The length of the CDR3 is 15 residues. Germline V CDR1 and CDR2: SEHNR, FQNEAQ (reference sequence). The CDR3 DNA reads TGTGCCAGCAGCCCCGGACAGCTGGGGGCCAACGTCCTGACTTTC. Translating gives CASSPGQLGANVLTF. The whole variable domain, filled in from reference TRBV7-9 and TRBJ2-6, reads DTGVSQNPRHKITKRGQNVTFRCDPISEHNRLYWYRQTLGQGPEFLTYFQNEAQLEKSRLLSDRFSAERPKGSFSTLEIQRTEQGDSAMYLCASSPGQLGANVLTFGAGSRLTVL.

This clone was counted a single time. The chain combines TRBV9 with TRBJ2-1; possible D gene TRBD1, 6 bases. The CDR3 is 14 residues long. Trimming stripped 2 bases from V and 5 bases from J, with 11 bases between. Germline V CDR1 and CDR2: SGDLS, YYNGEE. The CDR3 DNA follows: TGTGCCAGCAGCGTTTCCCCAGGGGACAATGAGCAGTTCTTC. Translation gives CASSVSPGDNEQFF.

The rearrangement joins TRBV9 to TRBJ2-3, with a possible D match to TRBD2 (6 bases). The CDR3 extends over 14 amino acids. V dropped 0 bases and J dropped 6 bases, with 11 bases sitting between them. Per germline, CDR1 SGDLS and CDR2 YYNGEE. CDR3 nucleotides: TGTGCCAGCAGCGTAGCGGGGAGGTCGGATACGCAGTATTTT. Its translation is CASSVAGRSDTQYF.

V is TRBV15 and J is TRBJ1-2; D unclear. The CDR3 is 13 residues long. The ends were cut back, 1 base at V and 7 bases at J, with 10 bases in the middle. CDR1 is LNHNV and CDR2 is YYDKDF in the germline V gene (reference sequence). The CDR3 nucleotides read TGTGCCACCAGCAGAGTCCTGGAGGGTGGCTACACCTTC. Protein product: CATSRVLEGGYTF.

CDR3 amino acids: CASSAGTANYGYTF. In DNA form, the CDR3 reads TGTGCCAGCAGCGCGGGGACAGCCAACTATGGCTACACCTTC. V is TRBV9 and J is TRBJ1-2; TRBD1 agrees at 7 bases. From germline, CDR1 is SGDLS and CDR2 YYNGEE. CDR3 size: 14 residues. The J segment lost 2 bases and the V segment lost 3 bases, leaving 4 bases of the junction unmatched.

The chain carries TRBV14 and TRBJ1-1, with D possibly TRBD1 on 5 matching bases. This CDR3 has 15 residues. The germline gives CDR1 SGHDN, CDR2 FVKESK. The germline V and J ends were trimmed by 2 bases and 0 bases, with 10 bases remaining between them. The CDR3 DNA reads as TGTGCCAGCAGCCAACTGGACATAATGAACACTGAAGCTTTCTTT. It encodes CASSQLDIMNTEAFF.

V and J are TRBV2 and TRBJ2-7; D is uncertain. V was trimmed by 0 bases and J by 2 bases, leaving 14 bases between them. This CDR3 is 16 amino acids long. Germline V lookup: CDR1 SNHLY, CDR2 FYNNEI. CDR3 DNA: TGTGCCAGCAGTGAAGCGCTTCGGGTACTCCCCTACGAGCAGTACTTC. Residues: CASSEALRVLPYEQYF.

J is TRBJ2-3 and V is TRBV5-1; D might be TRBD2 (7 bases). Germline CDR1 and CDR2: SGHRS and YFSETQ. V lost 9 bases and J 1 base, leaving 18 bases between the germline ends. CDR3 length: 15 amino acids. The CDR3 loop reads CATKEGGRGTDTQYF. CDR3 DNA sequence: TGCGCCACCAAGGAGGGGGGGCGGGGCACAGATACGCAGTATTTT.

This clone was seen once. The chain recombines TRBV7-2 with TRBJ1-2; D is uncertain. Germline-derived CDR1 and CDR2 are SGHTA and FQGNSA. V was trimmed by 3 bases and J by 2 bases, leaving 4 bases between them. CDR3 length: 12 residues. The CDR3 DNA reads TGTGCCAGCAGCTTGACAAACTATGGCTACACCTTC. Protein product: CASSLTNYGYTF. The variable domain in full, completed from reference TRBV7-2 and TRBJ1-2, reads GAGVSQSPSNKVTEKGKDVELRCDPISGHTALYWYRQSLGQGLEFLIYFQGNSAPDKSGLPSDRFSAERTGGSVSTLTIQRTQQEDSAVYLCASSLTNYGYTFGSGTRLTVV.

The chain combines TRBV12-3 or TRBV12-4 with TRBJ2-7; the D gene is possibly TRBD1 (5 bases). Trimming took off 1 base at V and 7 bases at J, with 8 bases between the two ends. The CDR3 consists of 12 residues. CDR3: CASSLGQREQYF. The CDR3 DNA reads as TGTGCCAGCAGTTTAGGACAGAGGGAGCAGTACTTC.

The chain joins TRBV30 to TRBJ2-1, with D possibly TRBD2 on 5 matching bases. Between the trimmed V and J ends, which lost 4 bases and 5 bases, there was a span of 15 bases. The CDR3 has 14 amino acids. Germline lookup yields CDR1 GTSNPN and CDR2 SVGIG (reference sequence). The CDR3 sequence: CAWNLIPGNNEQFF. The CDR3 DNA reads TGTGCCTGGAACCTAATCCCCGGGAACAATGAGCAGTTCTTC.

This clone has just one count. The chain links TRBV11-3 to TRBJ2-1, with TRBD2 as a possible D gene (5 bases). The CDR3 is 13 residues long. In germline, CDR1 is SGHNT, CDR2 YENEEA. The V end lost 4 bases, the J end lost 6 bases, and 10 bases lay between the germline ends. CDR3 nucleotides: TGTGCCAGCAGCTCCGGACGGGGCAATGAGCAGTTCTTC. Translation: CASSSGRGNEQFF.

This chain joins TRBV7-9 and TRBJ2-1, with 11 nucleotides matching TRBD2. The CDR3 has 16 residues. The junction had 5 bases not matched to a gene; V was cut back by 2 bases and J by 5 bases. Germline V gene sequence: CDR1 SEHNR, CDR2 FQNEAQ (reference sequence). Written as DNA, the CDR3 is TGTGCCAGCAGCTTACGTGGTAGCGGGGGGGACAATGAGCAGTTCTTC. Amino acid sequence: CASSLRGSGGDNEQFF.

This clone occurred once. The chain carries TRBV3-1 (or the pseudogene TRBV3-2) and TRBJ2-7; TRBD2 aligns across 10 bases. V lost 2 bases, J lost 4 bases, and 8 bases stayed unmatched. CDR1 and CDR2 from the germline V gene are LGHDT and YNNKEL (reference sequence). This CDR3 region has 16 residues. The CDR3 region is CASSQRQRGGIYEQYF. CDR3 nucleotide sequence: TGTGCCAGCAGCCAAAGACAGCGGGGGGGCATTTACGAGCAGTACTTC.

The chain uses TRBV4-1 and TRBJ2-3; the match to TRBD2 covers 9 bases. Germline V gene data show CDR1 as MGHRA and CDR2 as YSYEKL. CDR3 length: 15 amino acids. Unmatched junction bases numbered 8, after V lost 5 bases and J lost 5 bases. This CDR3 is CASSRVAGAGDTQYF. The CDR3 DNA reads TGCGCCAGCAGCAGGGTAGCGGGGGCCGGAGATACGCAGTATTTT.

V gene TRBV7-9 combines with J gene TRBJ1-5; a possible D gene is TRBD1 (5 bases). Trimming cost V 1 base and J 2 bases, with 9 bases left between them. The CDR3 loop spans 15 amino acids. CDR1 is SEHNR, CDR2 FQNEAQ, per germline (reference sequence). The DNA of the CDR3 is TGTGCCAGCAGCTTAGGGGGGGTAGGCAATCAGCCCCAGCATTTT. Its translation: CASSLGGVGNQPQHF.

The chain uses TRBV11-2 and TRBJ2-5; 9 bases are shared with TRBD2. Trimming removed 4 bases from V and 6 bases from J; junction bases left unmatched: 12. The CDR3 is 16 amino acids. Germline loops: CDR1 SGHAT, CDR2 FQNNGV. The CDR3 is CASSSLAGEAKQTQYF. In DNA, the CDR3 is TGTGCCAGCAGCTCATTAGCGGGGGAGGCGAAACAGACCCAGTACTTC.

The V call is TRBV10-3, the J call TRBJ1-5; TRBD1 agrees at 9 bases. The V gene's germline CDR1 is ENHRY and CDR2 SYGVKD. CDR3 length equals 14 residues. Trimming took 3 bases from V and 7 from J; bases not matched to a gene: 4. The CDR3 DNA is TGTGCCATCAGTGAACAGGGGGCAGCACAGCCCCAGCATTTT. Protein product: CAISEQGAAQPQHF.

The chain couples TRBV7-2 to TRBJ2-1; 11 nucleotides match TRBD1. The CDR3 has 16 residues. Trimming took 3 bases from V and 7 from J; bases not matched to a gene: 8. Germline assignment: CDR1 SGHTA and CDR2 FQGNSA. The CDR3 bases are TGTGCCAGCAGCTTCATTCCGGGACAGGGGGTGAATGAGCAGTTCTTC. It is translated as CASSFIPGQGVNEQFF.

V and J are TRBV6-5 and TRBJ1-6, with TRBD1 as a possible D gene (5 bases). The CDR3 contains 16 residues. V lost 0 bases, J lost 13 bases, and 19 bases lay in between. The germline CDR1 and CDR2 sequences are MNHEY and SVGAGI. CDR3 sequence reads: CASSYSSPDSGGPLHF. CDR3 DNA: TGTGCCAGCAGTTACTCGAGTCCAGACAGTGGAGGGCCCCTCCACTTT.

This clone was detected only once. The J gene is TRBJ2-7, the V gene TRBV2; D uncertain. The length of the CDR3 is 13 residues. Germline V gives CDR1 SNHLY, CDR2 FYNNEI. V lost 6 bases and J 4 bases, leaving 13 bases between the germline ends. CDR3: CASRPLRIYEQYF. CDR3 DNA sequence: TGTGCCAGCAGACCGTTGAGGATATACGAGCAGTACTTC.

The chain is built from TRBV12-3 or TRBV12-4 and TRBJ1-2, with D uncertain. V dropped 3 bases and J dropped 8 bases, with 13 bases sitting between them. The CDR3 loop spans 13 amino acids. The CDR3 DNA is TGTGCCAGCAGTTTTGGTCCGCTGCGGGGCTACACCTTC. Amino acids: CASSFGPLRGYTF.

A remark on this clone: At one end the junction does not follow the germline gene, possibly because of a read error. This chain uses TRBV2 with TRBJ2-3; possible D gene TRBD2, 5 bases. CDR1 is SNHLY, CDR2 FYNNEI, per germline. The CDR3 totals 15 residues. In DNA, the CDR3 is TGTGCCAGCAGCCTAGGACTCTCATCCACAGAAACGCAGTATTTT. Encoded protein: CASSLGLSSTETQYF.

J is TRBJ1-1 and V is TRBV4-2, with D possibly being TRBD1 (6 bases). Trimming took off 2 bases at V and 2 bases at J, with 12 bases between the two ends. This CDR3 spans 15 amino acids. The germline V gene has CDR1 LGHNA and CDR2 YNFKEQ. CDR3 in amino acids: CASSQRQDLNTEAFF. The CDR3 DNA follows: TGTGCCAGCAGCCAACGACAGGATTTAAACACTGAAGCTTTCTTT.

V usage is TRBV5-1 and J usage is TRBJ2-1; TRBD1 might be the D (5 bases). Trimming removed 1 base at V and 5 bases at J, with 10 bases between. Germline CDR1 and CDR2: SGHRS and YFSETQ. The CDR3 is 14 amino acids. CDR3 coding DNA: TGCGCCAGCAGCTTGCAGGGTCGGGACAATGAGCAGTTCTTC. Translating gives CASSLQGRDNEQFF.

For this clone: A read error may produce the germline difference seen at one junction end. The chain is built from TRBV27 and TRBJ1-2; 8 bases map to TRBD1. Germline assignment: CDR1 MNHEY and CDR2 SMNVEV (reference sequence). This CDR3 has 18 residues. This CDR3 reads CASSLYFVMGTGDYGYTF. The CDR3 DNA is TGTGCCAGCAGTTTATACTTTGTGATGGGGACAGGAGACTACGGCTACACCTTC.

The rearrangement links TRBV20-1 to TRBJ1-6; TRBD1 might be the D (5 bases). CDR3 length: 11 amino acids. Germline V gives CDR1 DFQATT, CDR2 SNEGSKA (reference sequence). V lost 6 bases and J 17 bases, leaving 17 bases between the germline ends. The CDR3 spells CSAGKRGSIHF. CDR3 DNA: TGCAGTGCCGGGAAGCGGGGGTCCATCCACTTT.